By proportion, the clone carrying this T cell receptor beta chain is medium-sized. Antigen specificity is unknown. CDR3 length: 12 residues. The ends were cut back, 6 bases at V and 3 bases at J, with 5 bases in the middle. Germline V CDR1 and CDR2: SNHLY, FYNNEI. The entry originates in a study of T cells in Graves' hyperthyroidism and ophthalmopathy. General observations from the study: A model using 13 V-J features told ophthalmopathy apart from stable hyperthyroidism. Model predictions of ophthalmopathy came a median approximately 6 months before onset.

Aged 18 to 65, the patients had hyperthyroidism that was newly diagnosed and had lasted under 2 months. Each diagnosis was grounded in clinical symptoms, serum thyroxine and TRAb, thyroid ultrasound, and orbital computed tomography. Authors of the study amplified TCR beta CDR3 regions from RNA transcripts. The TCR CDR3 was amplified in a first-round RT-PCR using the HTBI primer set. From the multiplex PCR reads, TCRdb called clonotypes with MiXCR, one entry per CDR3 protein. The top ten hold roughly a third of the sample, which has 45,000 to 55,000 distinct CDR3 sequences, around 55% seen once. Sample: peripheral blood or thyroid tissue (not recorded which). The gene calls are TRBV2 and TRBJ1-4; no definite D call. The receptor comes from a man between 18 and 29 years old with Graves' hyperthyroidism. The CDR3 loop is CASRVANEKLFF. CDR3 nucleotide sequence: TGTGCCAGCAGGGTTGCTAATGAAAAACTGTTTTTT.